This TCR beta chain emerged from a study of T cell responses to AZD1222 COVID-19 vaccine. Overall study results and limits: Per reports, nearly half of all spike-specific TCRs target regions that are unmutated in variants.

The CDR3 sequence is 14 residues long. V shed 4 bases and J shed 3 bases, with 13 bases lying between them. Germline CDR1 and CDR2: SGHRS and YFSETQ. On this clone itself: Its antigen is as yet unknown.

Profiling relied on immunoSEQ multiplex PCR, and the TCRdb table lists in-frame clones only, not all of them. This sample has about 180,000 clones; around 90% occur once, and the top ten carry approximately 1.9%. Sequenced material: peripheral blood, taken 28 days after the second AZD1222 dose. The rearrangement uses TRBV5-1 and TRBJ1-2; maybe TRBD1 (6 bases). The clonotype originates from an adult who received the AZD1222 COVID-19 vaccine. Written as DNA, the CDR3 is TGCGCCAGCAGCGGAGTACAGGGTGACTATGGCTACACCTTC. It encodes CASSGVQGDYGYTF. The full variable domain, its missing parts supplied by reference TRBV5-1 and TRBJ1-2, is KAGVTQTPRYLIKTRGQQVTLSCSPISGHRSVSWYQQTPGQGLQFLFEYFSETQRNKGNFPGRFSGRQFSNSRSEMNVSTLELGDSALYLCASSGVQGDYGYTFGSGTRLTVV.